The clone carrying this TCR beta chain was recorded at least ten times. Its antigen is not known. Ophthalmopathy not arising within 18 months of follow-up defined hyperthyroidism as stable. Included hyperthyroidism patients were aged 18 to 65 and newly diagnosed (under 2 months' duration). The data belong to a study of Graves' ophthalmopathy and Graves' hyperthyroidism. On the study more broadly: Peripheral blood (taken before any treatment) was collected at initial diagnosis.

Study observations and caveats: Among expanded thyroid clonotypes above 0.001 frequency, most also occurred in blood.

RNA served as the template for amplifying TCR beta CDR3 regions. RT-PCR in the first round used HTBI primers; a second-round multiplex PCR followed. MiXCR, applied by TCRdb to the multiplex PCR reads, yields one record per CDR3 protein. The sample holds 400,000 to 500,000 distinct CDR3 sequences, about 21% seen once. The length of the CDR3 is 13 residues. Between the trimmed V and J ends, which lost 5 bases and 2 bases, there was a span of 9 bases. Germline CDR1 reads SNHLY; CDR2 reads FYNNEI. This chain connects TRBV2 to TRBJ1-1; D might be TRBD1 (5 bases). The sample was peripheral blood. The source of this sequence is a woman between 18 and 29 years old with stable Graves' hyperthyroidism. CDR3 residues: CASSYRDNTEAFF. The CDR3 coding sequence is TGTGCCAGCAGTTACCGGGACAACACTGAAGCTTTCTTT.